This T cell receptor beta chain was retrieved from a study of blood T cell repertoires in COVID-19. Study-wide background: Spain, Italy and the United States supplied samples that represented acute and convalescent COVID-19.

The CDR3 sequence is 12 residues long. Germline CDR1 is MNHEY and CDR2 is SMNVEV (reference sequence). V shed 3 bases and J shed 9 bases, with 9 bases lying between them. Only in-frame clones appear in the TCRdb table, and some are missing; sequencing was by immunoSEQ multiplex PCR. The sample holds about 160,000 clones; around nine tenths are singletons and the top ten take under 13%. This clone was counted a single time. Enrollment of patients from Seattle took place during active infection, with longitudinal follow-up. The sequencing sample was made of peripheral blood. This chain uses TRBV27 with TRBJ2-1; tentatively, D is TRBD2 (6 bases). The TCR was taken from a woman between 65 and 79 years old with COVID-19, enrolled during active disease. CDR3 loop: CASSLGGTEQFF. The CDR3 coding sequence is TGTGCCAGCAGTTTGGGCGGGACTGAGCAGTTCTTC.